Listed below are T cell receptor beta chains from one sample, sequenced in a study of CXCR3-negative and CXCR3-positive naive CD8 T cells. TCRdb re-called the 5' RACE reads and catalogs CDR3 proteins one per entry, DNA excluded. This sample's table has over 100,000 distinct CDR3 sequences. Sequencing was performed on naive CXCR3- CD8+ T cells from blood. These receptors originate from a human donor in good health. Some clones in this sample may be carry-over from other donors' samples. The CDR3 runs from the conserved cysteine through the conserved F or W.

V gene	CDR3 length	J gene	CDR3 protein
TRBV2	13	TRBJ2-7	CASRVAESYEQYF
TRBV19	11	TRBJ1-4	CASSPPGKLFF
TRBV19	15	TRBJ2-7	CASSTTSGGLYEQYF
TRBV7-9	18	TRBJ2-3	CASSRRSAKRDPTDTQYF
TRBV7-8	14	TRBJ2-4	CASSLAIAKNIQYF
TRBV7-8	15	TRBJ1-5	CASSFERSGTQPQHF
TRBV4-3	17	TRBJ2-3	CASSQDLGGFSTDTQYF
TRBV28	16	TRBJ2-1	CASRADSGGAENEQFF
TRBV7-9	18	TRBJ2-1	CASSLGFSERWVYNEQFF
TRBV7-2	15	TRBJ2-1	CASSLAGEDYNEQFF
TRBV7-8	16	TRBJ2-5	CASSLSGGAERETQYF
TRBV4-3	16	TRBJ1-1	CASSQLPDREDTEAFF
TRBV7-6	17	TRBJ2-3	CASSLGASGEATDTQYF
TRBV20-1	14	TRBJ2-3	CSAGGTLRLDTQYF
TRBV6-6	16	TRBJ2-1	CASSHWDQARYNEQFF
TRBV7-2	13	TRBJ1-1	CASSPGQQTEAFF
TRBV15	12	TRBJ1-1	CATSRENTEAFF
TRBV9	15	TRBJ2-7	CAGSVVGLAGDEQYF
TRBV12-3/TRBV12-4	14	TRBJ2-3	CASSYGGYTDTQYF
TRBV12-3/TRBV12-4	14	TRBJ2-7	CASTHQDRAYEQYF
TRBV12-3/TRBV12-4	13	TRBJ1-1	CASRDSGGTEAFF
TRBV2	15	TRBJ1-1	CASSPLRGGNTEAFF
TRBV29-1	15	TRBJ2-5	CSVEDQDRFQETQYF
TRBV3-1	16	TRBJ2-3	CASSLGLAGGTDTQYF
TRBV15	17	TRBJ2-7	CATSRDSLGQGPREQYF
TRBV4-3	15	TRBJ1-1	CASSQTTAPNTEAFF
TRBV20-1	16	TRBJ1-1	CSARTRTGGMNTEAFF
TRBV28	15	TRBJ2-7	CASSPLRDRPYEQYF
TRBV11-2	13	TRBJ2-2	CASSLAKTGELFF
TRBV25-1	16	TRBJ2-3	CASSEGNSGATDTQYF
TRBV6-6	16	TRBJ2-5	CASSYSSGRVFETQYF
TRBV4-1	16	TRBJ2-7	CTSSQEASGITYEQYF
TRBV15	15	TRBJ1-1	CATSRAGLLNTEALF
TRBV6-1	12	TRBJ2-7	CASSDDSYEQYF
TRBV20-1	15	TRBJ1-1	CSAREETSTGIGAFF
TRBV29-1	15	TRBJ2-3	CSVVLAGGPADTQYF
TRBV15	14	TRBJ1-2	CATSRDRTAPSYTF
TRBV19	13	TRBJ2-1	CASNVNGYNEQFF
TRBV28	13	TRBJ2-7	CATETGGPYEQYF
TRBV11-2	15	TRBJ2-2	CASSLEARHTGELFF
TRBV20-1	13	TRBJ2-1	CSASGGHYNEQFF